Listed here are 31 T cell receptor beta chains from one sample, sequenced in a study of control samples from healthy donors and cancer patients. Repertoires were generated with immunoSEQ multiplex PCR, while TCRdb's copy carries only in-frame clones and drops some. The repertoire holds about 190,000 clones, with about nine tenths as singletons. Sample: blood. Receptors were obtained from a young man in good health.

Note on this clone: Other DNA variants within this sample encode the same CDR3. The chain links TRBV11-2 to TRBJ2-3; D gene unclear. The CDR3 sequence is 11 residues long. Germline CDR1 reads SGHAT; CDR2 reads FQNNGV. Trimming removed 5 bases at V and 3 bases at J, with 3 bases between. The CDR3 nucleotides read TGTGCCAGCAGCCATACAGATACGCAGTATTTT. It encodes CASSHTDTQYF.

This clone appeared a few times. V gene TRBV5-1 combines with J gene TRBJ1-4; unclear D gene. This CDR3 is built from 15 residues. Deletions cut 0 bases from V and 6 bases from J, with 12 bases between. The germline V gene encodes CDR1 SGHRS and CDR2 YFSETQ. The CDR3 DNA sequence: TGCGCCAGCAGCTTGGGCCATCCTCAAGATGAAAAACTGTTTTTT. As protein: CASSLGHPQDEKLFF.

This clone has a single count. This sequence joins TRBV19 and TRBJ1-4; perhaps TRBD1 as D (6 bases). Trimming left V 9 bases short and J 6 bases short, with 14 bases between. The CDR3 sequence is 13 residues long. The germline gives CDR1 LNHDA, CDR2 SQIVND (reference sequence). The CDR3 region is CASEGGEDEKLFF. Here the CDR3 DNA reads TGTGCCAGCGAAGGGGGAGAAGATGAAAAACTGTTTTTT.

The chain employs TRBV6-4 and TRBJ1-1; 8 nucleotides align to TRBD1. With 4 bases clipped from V and 4 bases from J, the junction kept 2 bases outside the gene matches. In germline, CDR1 is MRHNA, CDR2 SNTAGT. The CDR3 is 13 amino acids. CDR3 protein: CASSATGGTEAFF. As DNA, the CDR3 is TGTGCCAGCAGTGCCACAGGGGGCACTGAAGCTTTCTTT.

The chain uses TRBV4-1 and TRBJ1-1, with D possibly TRBD1 on 5 matching bases. The CDR3 spans 16 residues. Germline loops: CDR1 MGHRA, CDR2 YSYEKL. Trimming left V 0 bases short and J 5 bases short, with 16 bases between. The CDR3 sequence: CASSQDGAGSRTEAFF. DNA for the CDR3: TGCGCCAGCAGCCAAGATGGGGCAGGGTCGAGGACTGAAGCTTTCTTT.

The chain combines TRBV7-6 with TRBJ1-4, with TRBD1 matching 7 bases. CDR1 is SGHVS and CDR2 is FNYEAQ in the germline V gene. Trimming at V came to 1 base and at J to 4 bases, leaving 6 bases not matched to a gene. The CDR3 sequence is 16 residues long. The CDR3 DNA sequence: TGTGCCAGCAGCTTAGAGGGACAGCCCTTTAATGAAAAACTGTTTTTT. This translates into CASSLEGQPFNEKLFF.

CDR3 sequence reads: CAWSTRIEAFF. In nucleotides, the CDR3 is TGTGCCTGGAGTACGAGAATTGAAGCTTTCTTT. The chain links TRBV30 to TRBJ1-1; unclear D gene. The CDR3 contains 11 residues. Germline V gene data show CDR1 as GTSNPN and CDR2 as SVGIG (reference sequence). The V end was cut by 2 bases, the J end by 7 bases, with 8 bases between.

The chain employs TRBV29-1 and TRBJ2-6; 10 bases are shared with TRBD1. This CDR3 contains 15 residues. Trimming cost V 6 bases and J 6 bases; bases outside gene matches: 8. Germline V lookup: CDR1 SQVTM, CDR2 ANQGSEA. The CDR3 DNA sequence: TGCAGCGTGCCGGGACAGGGGACCTTGGCCAACGTCCTGACTTTC. Its protein is CSVPGQGTLANVLTF.

The rearrangement links TRBV2 to TRBJ2-2, with 7 positions matching TRBD1. There are 16 residues in the CDR3. V was pared by 4 bases and J by 1 base, with 6 bases of the junction left unmatched. Germline V gene sequence: CDR1 SNHLY, CDR2 FYNNEI. In DNA, the CDR3 is TGTGCCAGCAGTGTTTTTGGGACAGTGAACACCGGGGAGCTGTTTTTT. The encoded protein is CASSVFGTVNTGELFF. Together with reference TRBV2 and TRBJ2-2, the CDR3 gives the full variable domain: EPEVTQTPSHQVTQMGQEVILRCVPISNHLYFYWYRQILGQKVEFLVSFYNNEISEKSEIFDDQFSVERPDGSNFTLKIRSTKLEDSAMYFCASSVFGTVNTGELFFGEGSRLTVL.

This clone came up once. The V and J genes are TRBV6-6 and TRBJ1-2, with D tentatively TRBD1 (6 bases). This CDR3 comprises 16 residues. V was clipped by 0 bases and J by 3 bases, with 14 bases between them. Germline V gene lookup returns CDR1 MNHNY and CDR2 SVGAGI (reference sequence). The CDR3: CASSYSSGARYYGYTF. The CDR3 nucleotides are TGTGCCAGCAGTTACTCGTCAGGGGCGCGATACTATGGCTACACCTTC.

The chain joins TRBV4-1 to TRBJ1-4, with 9 nucleotides matching TRBD1. The V and J ends lost 5 bases and 0 bases, in that order; junction bases with no gene match: 13. Germline-derived CDR1 and CDR2 are MGHRA and YSYEKL. This CDR3 has 19 residues. The CDR3 loop reads CASSFRGDRDKTTNEKLFF. CDR3 coding DNA: TGCGCCAGCAGCTTTAGAGGGGACAGGGATAAAACAACTAATGAAAAACTGTTTTTT.

This clone has a single count. The chain employs TRBV11-2 and TRBJ2-7, with D uncertain. This CDR3 spans 12 amino acids. Between the trimmed V and J ends, which lost 2 bases and 2 bases, there was a span of 4 bases. Germline V gives CDR1 SGHAT, CDR2 FQNNGV. This CDR3 is CASSLRPYEQYF. The DNA of the CDR3 is TGTGCCAGCAGCTTACGTCCCTACGAGCAGTACTTC.

The V and J genes are TRBV6-5 and TRBJ1-1, with TRBD1 matching over 7 bases. The V gene end was trimmed by 10 bases and the J gene end by 2 bases; junction bases not matched to a gene: 10. CDR3 size: 14 residues. The germline CDR1 and CDR2 sequences are MNHEY and SVGAGI. In DNA, the CDR3 is TGTGCCATCAAATCCGGGACAGCTAACACTGAAGCTTTCTTT. The encoded protein is CAIKSGTANTEAFF.

The genes are TRBV27 and TRBJ1-3; D not certain. The V gene's germline CDR1 is MNHEY and CDR2 SMNVEV (reference sequence). This CDR3 contains 15 residues. The ends were cut back, 2 bases at V and 0 bases at J, with 8 bases in the middle. DNA of the CDR3: TGTGCCAGCAGTTTACGTGCTGGCTCTGGAAACACCATATATTTT. It yields the protein CASSLRAGSGNTIYF.

The chain joins TRBV2 to TRBJ2-7; 7 nucleotides line up with TRBD1. There are 14 residues in the CDR3. CDR1 and CDR2 from the germline V gene are SNHLY and FYNNEI. V lost 5 bases to trimming and J lost 3 bases; unmatched junction nucleotides: 7. The CDR3 DNA is TGTGCCAGCAGTAACGGACAGGTGATCTACGAGCAGTACTTC. Amino acids: CASSNGQVIYEQYF.

This chain's CDR3 is CASSITVNTEAFF. For the CDR3, the DNA is TGTGCCAGTAGTATAACGGTGAACACTGAAGCTTTCTTT. The chain combines TRBV19 with TRBJ1-1, with D uncertain. Trimming removed 2 bases at V and 0 bases at J, with 4 bases between. This CDR3 has 13 residues. CDR1 LNHDA and CDR2 SQIVND come from the germline V gene (reference sequence).

In its sample, this clone was seen once. The V call is TRBV5-1, the J call TRBJ1-1; 7 bases match TRBD1. Germline values: CDR1 SGHRS, CDR2 YFSETQ. The V gene end was trimmed by 4 bases and the J gene end by 1 base; junction bases not matched to a gene: 4. The CDR3 is made up of 14 amino acids. The CDR3 bases are TGCGCCAGCAGCCAGACAGGGCGGAACACTGAAGCTTTCTTT. Encoded protein: CASSQTGRNTEAFF.

The J gene is TRBJ2-7, the V gene TRBV2; 9 bases align to TRBD2. After removal of 8 bases from V and 7 bases from J, the junction contained 21 bases not matched to a gene. Germline values: CDR1 SNHLY, CDR2 FYNNEI. This CDR3 has 17 residues. The CDR3 reads CASSGRGGTPGKEEQYF. The CDR3 DNA follows: TGTGCCAGCTCTGGGCGGGGGGGTACCCCTGGAAAGGAGGAGCAGTACTTC.

The chain employs TRBV30 and TRBJ2-7, with 9 bases identical to TRBD2. This CDR3 has 12 amino acids. The ends lost 2 bases at V and 7 bases at J; junction bases unmatched: 3. The germline V gene encodes CDR1 GTSNPN and CDR2 SVGIG (reference sequence). The CDR3 nucleotides read TGTGCCTGGAGTCTAACTAGCGGGGAGCAGTACTTC. Its protein product is CAWSLTSGEQYF. Supplemented by reference TRBV30 and TRBJ2-7, the full variable domain reads SQTIHQWPATLVQPVGSPLSLECTVEGTSNPNLYWYRQAAGRGLQLLFYSVGIGQISSEVPQNLSASRPQDRQFILSSKKLLLSDSGFYLCAWSLTSGEQYFGPGTRLTVT.

This clone appeared once. The chain employs TRBV28 and TRBJ1-6; maybe TRBD1 (6 bases). V shed 3 bases and J shed 5 bases, with 11 bases lying between them. The CDR3 is 15 amino acids. CDR1 and CDR2 (germline): MDHEN, SYDVKM. CDR3 sequence (DNA): TGTGCCAGCAGTTTGGCAAACAGGGATAATTCACCCCTCCACTTT. Amino acid sequence: CASSLANRDNSPLHF.

This clone was found once. CDR3 sequence: CASSIRRLVNTGELFF. CDR3 nucleotides: TGTGCCAGTAGTATTAGGCGGCTAGTAAACACCGGGGAGCTGTTTTTT. The rearrangement uses TRBV19 and TRBJ2-2; D not certain. V lost 3 bases to trimming and J lost 2 bases, with 13 bases between them. CDR1 LNHDA and CDR2 SQIVND come from the germline V gene (reference sequence). This CDR3 is built from 16 residues.

The chain links TRBV5-3 to TRBJ1-5, with TRBD1 as a possible D gene (5 bases). Being an ORF, TRBV5-3 has a function that is uncertain. V was shortened by 4 bases and J by 8 bases, with 31 bases between the two germline ends. The CDR3 is 19 amino acids. CDR3 amino acids: CARSRQRNKEPQLVEPQHF. The CDR3 DNA follows: TGTGCCAGAAGCCGACAGCGGAACAAAGAACCACAGCTCGTAGAGCCCCAGCATTTT.

The rearrangement uses TRBV6-1 and TRBJ1-2, with a weak D call TRBD1 (5 bases). This CDR3 contains 15 residues. The germline CDR1 and CDR2 sequences are MNHNS and SASEGT. Trimming left V 2 bases short and J 7 bases short, with 17 bases between. The CDR3 loop is CASSEQGPYLGGYTF. In nucleotides, the CDR3 is TGTGCCAGCAGTGAACAGGGCCCCTACTTGGGTGGCTACACCTTC.

V usage is TRBV7-8 and J usage is TRBJ2-1; 12 positions agree with TRBD2. Germline loops: CDR1 SGHVS, CDR2 FQNEAQ. V lost 2 bases to trimming and J lost 9 bases; unmatched junction nucleotides: 8. The CDR3 runs to 16 residues. The CDR3 is CASSLTSGGSYGEQFF. The CDR3 bases are TGTGCCAGCAGCTTAACTAGCGGGGGGTCCTACGGTGAGCAGTTCTTC. The complete variable domain, with remaining parts taken from reference TRBV7-8 and TRBJ2-1, reads GAGVSQSPRYKVAKRGQDVALRCDPISGHVSLFWYQQALGQGPEFLTYFQNEAQLDKSGLPSDRFFAERPEGSVSTLKIQRTQQEDSAVYLCASSLTSGGSYGEQFFGPGTRLTVL.

The chain couples TRBV7-9 to TRBJ2-3, with 7 nucleotides matching TRBD1. CDR3 length: 15 amino acids. V trimming: 5 bases; J trimming: 0 bases; junction bases outside the gene matches: 5. CDR1 and CDR2 (germline): SEHNR, FQNEAQ (reference sequence). The CDR3 reads CASSRDRISTDTQYF. The DNA for the CDR3 is TGTGCCAGCAGCCGGGACAGAATAAGCACAGATACGCAGTATTTT.

This clone showed up just once. The chain couples TRBV11-2 to TRBJ2-7, with 8 bases aligning to TRBD2. CDR1 is SGHAT, CDR2 FQNNGV, per germline. The ends lost 4 bases at V and 6 bases at J; junction bases unmatched: 11. The length of the CDR3 is 15 residues. In DNA, the CDR3 is TGTGCCAGCAGCTCAGGGACTAGACTGGGCCTCGAGCAGTACTTC. It translates to CASSSGTRLGLEQYF.

CDR3 region: CATSVSGTANTEAFF. The CDR3 DNA is TGTGCCACCAGTGTGTCCGGGACGGCAAACACTGAAGCTTTCTTT. The chain couples TRBV24-1 to TRBJ1-1; weak D call: TRBD1 (5 bases). Trimming shortened V by 5 bases and J by 2 bases, and 14 bases separated the two germline ends. This CDR3 has 15 residues. Germline values: CDR1 KGHDR, CDR2 SFDVKD.

This chain joins TRBV11-2 and TRBJ1-3; no definite D call. V lost 5 bases to trimming and J lost 1 base, with 12 bases between them. This CDR3 comprises 15 residues. Germline assignment: CDR1 SGHAT and CDR2 FQNNGV. This CDR3 is CASSIRGGSGNTIYF. The CDR3 DNA follows: TGTGCCAGCAGCATCAGAGGAGGTTCTGGAAACACCATATATTTT.

The chain carries TRBV2 and TRBJ2-7, with TRBD1 identical over 8 bases. The CDR3 spans 14 residues. Losses at the gene ends were 5 bases for V and 3 bases for J; bases not matched to a gene: 6. Germline V gene data show CDR1 as SNHLY and CDR2 as FYNNEI. This CDR3 reads CASSSRQGYYEQYF. CDR3 sequence (DNA): TGTGCCAGCAGTTCGAGACAGGGGTACTACGAGCAGTACTTC.

The chain carries TRBV5-6 and TRBJ2-2, with 9 bases identical to TRBD2. This CDR3 has 16 residues. Looked up from germline, CDR1 is SGHDT and CDR2 is YYEEEE. Losses at the gene ends were 4 bases for V and 3 bases for J; bases not matched to a gene: 7. The CDR3 bases are TGTGCCAGCAGCAAGGTAGCGGGGGCCTACACCGGGGAGCTGTTTTTT. Residues: CASSKVAGAYTGELFF. Drawing the rest from reference TRBV5-6 and TRBJ2-2, the complete variable domain is DAGVTQSPTHLIKTRGQQVTLRCSPKSGHDTVSWYQQALGQGPQFIFQYYEEEERQRGNFPDRFSGHQFPNYSSELNVNALLLGDSALYLCASSKVAGAYTGELFFGEGSRLTVL.

V usage is TRBV7-2 and J usage is TRBJ1-1; tentative D call: TRBD1 (5 bases). Looked up from germline, CDR1 is SGHTA and CDR2 is FQGNSA. The ends were cut back, 4 bases at V and 11 bases at J, with 20 bases in the middle. The CDR3 consists of 14 residues. The CDR3 DNA sequence: TGTGCCAGCAGCTGGATGCGTGACGGGGCGAGGGCTTTCTTT. This encodes CASSWMRDGARAFF.